A selection of T cell receptor beta chains follows, all from one sample in a study of T cells in Graves' hyperthyroidism and ophthalmopathy. MiXCR was run by TCRdb on the multiplex PCR reads, yielding one entry per CDR3 protein. The table lists around 60,000 distinct CDR3 sequences, about 50% of them singletons. Input material: blood. The receptor set was obtained from a woman aged 30 to 39 with Graves' ophthalmopathy. Each CDR3 is given with its conserved first and last residue. D genes are given only for firm matches.

TRBJ1-4	TRBD1	TRBV19	CASSSGSGQGDRVGLFF
TRBJ2-7	-	TRBV19	CASSFRVRHTYEQCF
TRBJ2-2	-	TRBV3-1	CASSRDHGELFF
TRBJ2-7	TRBD2	TRBV24-1	CATSDLSSGRASYEQYF
TRBJ1-1	-	TRBV9	CASSPGTEAFF
TRBJ2-3	TRBD1	TRBV9	CASSGTVCTDTQYF
TRBJ2-7	TRBD2	TRBV20-1	CSADGRPHYEQYF
TRBJ1-1	-	TRBV9	CASSADGTEAFF
TRBJ1-5	-	TRBV27	CASPLSRGDQPQHF
TRBJ1-5	TRBD1	TRBV9	CASSVTGGAGLNQPQHF
TRBJ2-7	TRBD1	TRBV6-6	CASSPNIQGKQYF
TRBJ2-5	-	TRBV2	CASSGQGRETQYF
TRBJ2-7	-	TRBV13	CASSSIGGAHEQYF
TRBJ2-7	TRBD2	TRBV5-4	CASSLGLAGVGEQYF
TRBJ1-2	-	TRBV9	CASSVEADGYTF